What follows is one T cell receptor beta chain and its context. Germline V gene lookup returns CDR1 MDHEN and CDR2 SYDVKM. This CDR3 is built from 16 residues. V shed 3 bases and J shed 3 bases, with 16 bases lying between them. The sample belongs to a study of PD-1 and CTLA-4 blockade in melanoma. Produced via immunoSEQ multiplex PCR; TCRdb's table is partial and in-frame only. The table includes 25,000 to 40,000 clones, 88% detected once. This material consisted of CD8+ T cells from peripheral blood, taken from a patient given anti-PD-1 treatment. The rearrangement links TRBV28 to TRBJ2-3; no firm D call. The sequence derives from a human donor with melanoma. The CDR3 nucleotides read TGTGCCAGCAGTTTCGATCGTTTCAGTGTTACAGATACGCAGTATTTT. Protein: CASSFDRFSVTDTQYF.